What follows describes a single T cell receptor beta chain. The antigen remains undetermined. One junction end does not reproduce the germline sequence, and a read error may be involved. The CDR3 sequence is 13 residues long. Germline V CDR1 and CDR2: SNHLY, FYNNEI. The sample originates from a study of blood T cells in healthy people across ages. Overall study findings and caveats: Both naive CD4+ cell counts and diversity were greater in long-lived donors than in aged donors.

The authors ran a second PCR of 7 to 11 cycles using a sample-barcoded 5' primer and a J-beta primer mix. TCRdb reprocessed the 5' RACE reads with MiXCR, giving one entry per CDR3 protein. This sample has approximately 1,000,000 distinct CDR3 sequences, with around two fifths found just once. Researchers isolated at least 7 million PBMCs per sample. Total RNA amounts of at least 5.5 micrograms were extracted per sample. The V call is TRBV2, the J call TRBJ1-2; TRBD1 might be the D (6 bases). The sequenced sample consisted of blood. The receptor comes from a man aged 18 to 29 in good health. The DNA of the CDR3 is TGTGCCAACAGTGATTCAGGGGCTCTTGGCTACACCTTC. Translated: CANSDSGALGYTF.